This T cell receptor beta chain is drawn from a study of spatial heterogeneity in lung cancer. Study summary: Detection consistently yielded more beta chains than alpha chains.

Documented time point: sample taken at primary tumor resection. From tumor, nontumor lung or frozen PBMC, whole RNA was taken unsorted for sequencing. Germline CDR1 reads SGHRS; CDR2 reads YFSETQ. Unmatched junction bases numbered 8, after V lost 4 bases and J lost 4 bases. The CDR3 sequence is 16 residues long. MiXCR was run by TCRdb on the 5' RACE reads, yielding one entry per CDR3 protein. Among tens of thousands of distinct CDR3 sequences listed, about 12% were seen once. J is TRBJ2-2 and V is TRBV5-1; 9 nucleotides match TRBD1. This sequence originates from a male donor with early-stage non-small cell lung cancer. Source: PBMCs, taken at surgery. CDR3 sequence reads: CASSTAGTGSTGELFF. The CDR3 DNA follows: TGCGCCAGCAGCACAGCCGGGACAGGGTCCACCGGGGAGCTGTTTTTT.